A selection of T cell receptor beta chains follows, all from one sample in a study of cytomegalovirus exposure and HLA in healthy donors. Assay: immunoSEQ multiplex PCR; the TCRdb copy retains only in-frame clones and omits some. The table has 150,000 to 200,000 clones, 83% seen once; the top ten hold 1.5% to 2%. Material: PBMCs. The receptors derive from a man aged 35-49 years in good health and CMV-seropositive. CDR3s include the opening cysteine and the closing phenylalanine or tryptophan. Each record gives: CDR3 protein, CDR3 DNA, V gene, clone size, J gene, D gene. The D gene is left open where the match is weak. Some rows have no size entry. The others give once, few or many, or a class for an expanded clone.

CDR3aa: CASSLKTQGEQYF
CDR3nt: TGTGCCAGCAGCTTAAAGACTCAGGGCGAGCAGTACTTC
v_gene: TRBV11-2
abundance: .
j_gene: TRBJ2-7
d_gene: .

CDR3aa: CASSHGVNTEAFF
CDR3nt: TGTGCCAGCAGCCACGGGGTGAACACTGAAGCTTTCTTT
v_gene: TRBV14
abundance: .
j_gene: TRBJ1-1
d_gene: .

CDR3aa: CARKTVLPPAGYTF
CDR3nt: TGTGCCAGAAAGACAGTTCTACCCCCCGCGGGCTACACCTTC
v_gene: TRBV30
abundance: .
j_gene: TRBJ1-2
d_gene: .

CDR3aa: CASSSERREHDEQYF
CDR3nt: TGTGCCAGCAGCTCGGAGCGGCGGGAGCATGACGAGCAGTACTTC
v_gene: TRBV5-4
abundance: .
j_gene: TRBJ2-7
d_gene: TRBD2

CDR3aa: CASSIRQGAYGYTF
CDR3nt: TGTGCCAGCAGTATAAGACAGGGGGCGTATGGCTACACCTTC
v_gene: TRBV27
abundance: .
j_gene: TRBJ1-2
d_gene: TRBD1

CDR3aa: CASSLGQNPNTEAFF
CDR3nt: TGTGCCAGCAGCTTGGGCCAGAACCCGAACACTGAAGCTTTCTTT
v_gene: TRBV5-4
abundance: .
j_gene: TRBJ1-1
d_gene: .

CDR3aa: CASSQNPSGYEQYF
CDR3nt: TGTGCCAGCAGCCAAAATCCTAGCGGCTACGAGCAGTACTTC
v_gene: TRBV14
abundance: .
j_gene: TRBJ2-7
d_gene: TRBD2

CDR3aa: CASSPHSRGANTGELFF
CDR3nt: TGTGCCAGCAGCCCACATAGTCGGGGGGCGAACACCGGGGAGCTGTTTTTT
v_gene: TRBV7-3
abundance: few
j_gene: TRBJ2-2
d_gene: TRBD2

CDR3aa: CASSEATASSQYF
CDR3nt: TGTGCCAGCAGTGAAGCTACCGCGTCCTCGCAGTACTTC
v_gene: TRBV6-1
abundance: once
j_gene: TRBJ2-7
d_gene: .

CDR3aa: CASSNGNRVNYEQYF
CDR3nt: TGTGCCAGCAGCAACGGAAACAGGGTGAACTACGAGCAGTACTTC
v_gene: TRBV21-1
abundance: .
j_gene: TRBJ2-7
d_gene: .